This is a list of T cell receptor beta chains from one sample in a study of T cells after yellow fever vaccination. TCRdb called the 5' RACE reads again in MiXCR, with one record for every CDR3 protein. The sample shows under 300,000 distinct CDR3 sequences, 10% to 15% of them seen only once. Sample: CD4+ T cells sorted from PBMCs, taken 45 days after the yellow fever booster vaccination. Receptors were obtained from a young man who received the YFV17D yellow fever vaccine. Both conserved end residues are part of each CDR3. D genes are given only for firm matches. Part of the rows lack a size; the others show once, few, many or a class for expanded clones.

TRBV5-4	TRBJ2-1	-	-	16	CASSLASRLAYNEQFF	TGTGCCAGCAGCTTGGCCAGTCGTCTGGCCTACAATGAGCAGTTCTTC
TRBV7-2	TRBJ2-1	few	-	12	CASRDPWNEQFF	TGTGCCAGCAGGGACCCGTGGAATGAGCAGTTCTTC
TRBV6-2/TRBV6-3	TRBJ2-1	-	-	14	CASSYSTRFNEQFF	TGTGCCAGCAGTTACTCGACTAGATTCAATGAGCAGTTCTTC
TRBV15	TRBJ2-3	once	-	12	CATSRALNAQYF	TGTGCCACCAGCCGGGCCTTAAATGCGCAGTATTTT
TRBV20-1	TRBJ2-7	few	-	11	CSVSGGLEQYF	TGCAGTGTTTCAGGGGGGTTAGAGCAGTACTTC
TRBV28	TRBJ2-4	-	-	17	CASSFGRGVGLGNIQYF	TGTGCCAGCAGTTTCGGGAGAGGAGTGGGGTTGGGAAACATTCAGTACTTC
TRBV7-9	TRBJ2-1	few	TRBD1	15	CASSTAGQALNEQFF	TGTGCCAGCAGCACCGCCGGACAGGCTCTCAATGAGCAGTTCTTC
TRBV12-3/TRBV12-4	TRBJ2-2	-	TRBD2	16	CASSLSGGRTTGELFF	TGTGCCAGCAGTTTAAGTGGCGGGAGGACCACCGGGGAGCTGTTTTTT
TRBV7-2	TRBJ2-2	-	-	15	CASSLSGQGIGELFF	TGTGCCAGCAGCTTGTCCGGGCAGGGGATCGGGGAGCTGTTTTTT
TRBV29-1	TRBJ2-5	few	-	11	CSARTKETQYF	TGCAGCGCCCGGACAAAAGAGACCCAGTACTTC
TRBV28	TRBJ1-4	few	-	14	CASSLRGAPEKLFF	TGTGCCAGCAGTTTGCGAGGGGCGCCGGAAAAACTGTTTTTT
TRBV12-3/TRBV12-4	TRBJ1-2	few	-	15	CASSFRRTQNYGYTF	TGTGCCAGCAGTTTTCGCCGGACACAGAACTATGGCTACACCTTC
TRBV20-1	TRBJ1-2	many	TRBD1	12	CSASPGGRGYTF	TGCAGTGCTAGTCCAGGGGGAAGGGGCTACACCTTC
TRBV5-1	TRBJ2-1	few	TRBD2	17	CASSWGLAGDSYNEQFF	TGCGCCAGCAGCTGGGGACTAGCGGGAGACTCCTACAATGAGCAGTTCTTC
TRBV5-1	TRBJ1-1	few	-	14	CASRLDPGVTEAFF	TGCGCCAGCCGCCTCGACCCAGGAGTCACTGAAGCTTTCTTT
TRBV3-1	TRBJ2-1	few	-	12	CASSFAGTEQFF	TGTGCCAGCAGCTTCGCGGGGACTGAGCAGTTCTTC
TRBV9	TRBJ2-3	many	-	14	CASSVSESTDTQYF	TGTGCCAGCAGCGTAAGCGAAAGCACAGATACGCAGTATTTT
TRBV5-6	TRBJ2-3	-	TRBD2	16	CASSFSSTSRADTQYF	TGTGCCAGCAGCTTCTCCTCGACTAGCCGGGCAGATACGCAGTATTTT
TRBV29-1	TRBJ2-1	-	-	13	CSVDSLPYNEQFF	TGCAGCGTGGACTCCCTCCCCTACAATGAGCAGTTCTTC
TRBV5-1	TRBJ2-7	-	TRBD1	16	CASSLEPGQASYEQYF	TGCGCCAGCAGCTTGGAACCGGGACAGGCTTCCTACGAGCAGTACTTC
TRBV3-1	TRBJ2-1	-	TRBD2	17	CASSLRRVAGTTHEQFF	TGTGCCAGCAGCCTCCGTCGGGTAGCGGGAACCACCCATGAGCAGTTCTTC
TRBV20-1	TRBJ2-7	few	-	11	CSAGRGAEQYF	TGCAGTGCTGGGCGGGGAGCCGAGCAGTACTTC
TRBV5-1	TRBJ2-7	few	-	14	CASSLEGDIYEQYF	TGCGCCAGCAGCTTGGAGGGGGATATCTACGAGCAGTACTTC
TRBV5-1	TRBJ2-7	few	-	16	CASSQGSGSGYYEQYF	TGCGCCAGCAGCCAGGGTAGCGGATCGGGCTACTACGAGCAGTACTTC
TRBV6-1	TRBJ2-3	few	-	13	CASSLTQGDTQYF	TGTGCCAGCAGTCTAACACAGGGAGATACGCAGTATTTT
TRBV20-1	TRBJ1-1	-	-	13	CSAGGGRYTEAFF	TGCAGTGCCGGGGGAGGGCGCTACACTGAAGCTTTCTTT
TRBV25-1	TRBJ2-3	few	-	16	CASSNLASTSTDTQYF	TGTGCCAGCAGTAATCTGGCATCGACTAGCACAGATACGCAGTATTTT
TRBV9	TRBJ2-5	many	-	11	CASSAGETQYF	TGTGCCAGCAGCGCAGGAGAGACCCAGTACTTC
TRBV7-2	TRBJ1-1	-	TRBD1	14	CASSFRGPDTEAFF	TGTGCCAGCAGTTTCAGGGGGCCGGACACTGAAGCTTTCTTT
TRBV4-2	TRBJ2-4	many	TRBD1	14	CASSQQDRQNIQYF	TGTGCCAGCAGCCAGCAGGACAGGCAGAACATTCAGTACTTC